The TCR beta chain under discussion was sequenced for a study of T cells in localized non-small cell lung cancer. Overall study results and limits: Within adjacent lung there appeared a median approximately 57 of the top 100 tumor clones. Heterogeneity remains possible, as sequencing covered one tumor region only.

V shed 2 bases, J shed 2 bases, and the junction held 15 bases outside the gene matches. The germline CDR1 and CDR2 sequences are SGHDN and FVKESK. The CDR3 extends over 19 amino acids. This table comes from immunoSEQ multiplex PCR, and its TCRdb copy is limited to in-frame clones, with some not included. This table has about 15,000 clones, 85% appearing once. This clone has just one count. Its antigen is as yet unknown. The sequence was collected from a woman aged 35-75 years with stage I lung adenocarcinoma. The chain carries TRBV14 and TRBJ1-2, with TRBD1 matching 9 bases. The sequencing here drew on peripheral blood, taken before any cancer treatment. CDR3 nucleotides: TGTGCCAGCAGCCAAATTAAAACCTCCGGGACAGGGATGAACTATGGCTACACCTTC. The encoded protein is CASSQIKTSGTGMNYGYTF.